This passage covers 29 T cell receptor beta chains from one sample sequenced in a study of T cell responses to AZD1222 COVID-19 vaccine. Repertoires were generated with immunoSEQ multiplex PCR, while TCRdb's copy carries only in-frame clones and drops some. The data show tens of thousands of clones, over 60% seen once. The sequences come from peripheral blood, collected on day 0 of AZD1222 vaccination. These receptors came from an adult in good health.

The rearrangement uses TRBV18 and TRBJ1-6; 8 nucleotides match TRBD1. Germline assignment: CDR1 KGHSH and CDR2 LQKENI. The CDR3 covers 13 residues. The junction had 4 bases not matched to a gene; V was cut back by 8 bases and J by 7 bases. The CDR3, as DNA: TGTGCCAGCCGCCGGGACAGGAATTCACCCCTCCACTTT. It encodes CASRRDRNSPLHF.

The chain combines TRBV29-1 with TRBJ2-7, with 7 positions matching TRBD1. Losses at the gene ends were 6 bases for V and 2 bases for J; bases not matched to a gene: 4. The germline V gene encodes CDR1 SQVTM and CDR2 ANQGSEA. The CDR3 totals 12 residues. The CDR3 region has the DNA TGCAGCGTACAGGGGACAACCTACGAGCAGTACTTC. Protein sequence: CSVQGTTYEQYF.

The rearrangement links TRBV4-3 to TRBJ2-3; no clear D. CDR1 and CDR2 (germline): LGHNA, YSLEER. V gave up 4 bases and J gave up 5 bases, with 10 bases separating them. The CDR3 consists of 13 residues. The CDR3 loop reads CASSRKDQDTQYF. In nucleotides, the CDR3 is TGCGCCAGCAGCCGCAAGGACCAAGATACGCAGTATTTT.

The rearrangement joins TRBV5-4 to TRBJ2-5; 7 bases match TRBD1. The CDR3 has 14 residues. V shed 4 bases, J shed 0 bases, and the junction held 3 bases outside the gene matches. Germline loops: CDR1 SGHNT, CDR2 YYREEE (reference sequence). Here the CDR3 reads CASSATGYQETQYF. Written as DNA, the CDR3 is TGTGCCAGCAGCGCGACAGGGTACCAAGAGACCCAGTACTTC.

The chain employs TRBV5-1 and TRBJ2-2; 9 bases fit TRBD2. Per the germline V gene, CDR1 is SGHRS and CDR2 is YFSETQ. The length of the CDR3 is 16 residues. V trimming: 0 bases; J trimming: 8 bases; junction bases outside the gene matches: 8. The CDR3 loop reads CASSLVPSGNAGELFF. Written as DNA, the CDR3 is TGCGCCAGCAGCTTGGTTCCTAGCGGGAACGCGGGGGAGCTGTTTTTT.

In regard to this clone: At one boundary the junction diverges from the germline segment, which might be a read error. The V call is TRBV29-1, the J call TRBJ2-3; tentative D call: TRBD2 (6 bases). This CDR3 comprises 12 residues. Germline V lookup: CDR1 SQVTM, CDR2 ANQGSEA. The CDR3 DNA is TGCAGCGTTGGGGAAACCGGGACTCTCGCTCCTTTT. Protein: CSVGETGTLAPF.

The chain couples TRBV6-5 to TRBJ2-3; 10 bases fit TRBD1. Looked up from germline, CDR1 is MNHEY and CDR2 is SVGAGI. The J segment lost 5 bases and the V segment lost 6 bases, leaving 8 bases of the junction unmatched. This CDR3 spans 15 amino acids. CDR3 DNA: TGTGCCAGCAGCGCGGACAGGGGGATAGTAGATACGCAGTATTTT. The encoded protein is CASSADRGIVDTQYF.

The gene calls are TRBV27 and TRBJ1-1; D might be TRBD1 (5 bases). CDR3 size: 13 residues. Per germline, CDR1 MNHEY and CDR2 SMNVEV (reference sequence). V was clipped by 4 bases and J by 3 bases, with 9 bases between them. The CDR3 loop reads CASSYGGDTEAFF. The CDR3 nucleotides are TGTGCCAGCAGTTATGGGGGAGACACTGAAGCTTTCTTT.

V and J are TRBV3-1 (or the pseudogene TRBV3-2) and TRBJ2-2; D is ambiguous. The CDR3 extends over 15 amino acids. Trimming cost V 0 bases and J 3 bases, with 8 bases left between them. Germline V gene lookup returns CDR1 LGHDT and CDR2 YNNKEL (reference sequence). CDR3 DNA sequence: TGTGCCAGCAGCCAAGAAATCCACGACACCGGGGAGCTGTTTTTT. Protein: CASSQEIHDTGELFF.

The rearrangement links TRBV15 to TRBJ2-7; D unresolved. The length of the CDR3 is 13 residues. In germline, CDR1 is LNHNV, CDR2 YYDKDF (reference sequence). The germline V and J ends were trimmed by 0 bases and 6 bases, with 9 bases remaining between them. As DNA, the CDR3 is TGTGCCACCAGCAGAGATGAGGACGCCGAGCAGTACTTC. It codes for CATSRDEDAEQYF.

The chain joins TRBV7-9 to TRBJ2-7; D is unresolved. The germline V and J ends were trimmed by 5 bases and 6 bases, with 11 bases remaining between them. This CDR3 spans 12 amino acids. The germline gives CDR1 SEHNR, CDR2 FQNEAQ (reference sequence). CDR3 amino acids: CASSQELSEQYF. The CDR3 DNA follows: TGTGCCAGCAGCCAAGAACTCTCCGAGCAGTACTTC.

The chain links TRBV5-6 to TRBJ1-5, with TRBD1 matching 11 bases. The CDR3 extends over 16 amino acids. CDR1 is SGHDT and CDR2 is YYEEEE in the germline V gene. V gave up 10 bases and J gave up 1 base; unmatched junction bases: 10. CDR3 loop: CARPGQGERSNQPQHF. The CDR3 DNA sequence: TGTGCCCGACCGGGACAGGGGGAGAGGAGCAATCAGCCCCAGCATTTT.

The chain uses TRBV7-2 and TRBJ1-2, with D possibly being TRBD1 (5 bases). Trimming took 4 bases from V and 5 from J, leaving 14 bases between them. This CDR3 is 14 amino acids long. The germline gives CDR1 SGHTA, CDR2 FQGNSA. Here the CDR3 DNA reads TGTGCCAGCAGCTGGTCGGGGGACGTTTATGGCTACACCTTC. This translates into CASSWSGDVYGYTF.

The V and J genes are TRBV3-1 (or the pseudogene TRBV3-2) and TRBJ1-6; D is unresolved. The CDR3 runs to 14 residues. Germline loops: CDR1 LGHDT, CDR2 YNNKEL (reference sequence). Deletions cut 4 bases from V and 6 bases from J, with 10 bases between. In DNA, the CDR3 is TGTGCCAGCAGCCTAGGTGAGAGTAATTCACCCCTCCACTTT. Encoded protein: CASSLGESNSPLHF.

This clone has a handful of counts. The chain is built from TRBV6-5 and TRBJ1-3, with a tentative D call TRBD1 (5 bases). Trimming removed 6 bases at V and 0 bases at J, with 9 bases between. CDR3 length: 14 amino acids. Germline V CDR1 and CDR2: MNHEY, SVGAGI. The CDR3 coding sequence is TGTGCCAGCAGCTCCGGGGGCTCTGGAAACACCATATATTTT. Translated: CASSSGGSGNTIYF.

The chain carries TRBV19 and TRBJ1-2; D is possibly TRBD1 (6 bases). V gave up 5 bases and J gave up 5 bases, with 24 bases separating them. CDR1 and CDR2 (germline): LNHDA, SQIVND (reference sequence). The CDR3 totals 17 residues. CDR3 DNA: TGTGCCAGTAGTTTTGGGGGGCCCGTAGATTCTACTTATGGCTACACCTTC. Amino acids: CASSFGGPVDSTYGYTF.

The chain carries TRBV20-1 and TRBJ1-5; TRBD1 might be the D (6 bases). The CDR3 is 13 amino acids. Germline values: CDR1 DFQATT, CDR2 SNEGSKA (reference sequence). V was shortened by 3 bases and J by 6 bases, with 12 bases between the two germline ends. DNA for the CDR3: TGCAGTGCTAGTCTGGGGGCCAGTCAGCCCCAGCATTTT. Its protein is CSASLGASQPQHF.

J is TRBJ2-7 and V is TRBV5-1; unclear D gene. In germline, CDR1 is SGHRS, CDR2 YFSETQ. The V and J ends lost 3 bases and 5 bases respectively, with 12 bases between them. The CDR3 extends over 13 amino acids. CDR3 nucleotides: TGCGCCAGCAGCTCATTACCAGGAGACGAGCAGTACTTC. This sequence encodes CASSSLPGDEQYF.

This clone was counted only a few times. V usage is TRBV29-1 and J usage is TRBJ2-7; possibly TRBD2 for D (6 bases). This CDR3 contains 11 residues. Trimming pared 4 bases from V and 3 bases from J, leaving 7 bases between. Per the germline V gene, CDR1 is SQVTM and CDR2 is ANQGSEA. The CDR3: CSVAGDYEQYF. The CDR3 nucleotides are TGCAGCGTTGCGGGGGACTACGAGCAGTACTTC.

The chain employs TRBV3-1 (or the pseudogene TRBV3-2) and TRBJ2-3, with TRBD2 identical over 9 bases. The CDR3 is made up of 20 amino acids. The V gene end was trimmed by 3 bases and the J gene end by 4 bases; junction bases not matched to a gene: 20. Germline CDR1 is LGHDT and CDR2 is YNNKEL (reference sequence). CDR3 sequence reads: CASSHVPVLIWRGGADTQYF. The CDR3 bases are TGTGCCAGCAGCCATGTTCCGGTCCTTATTTGGCGGGGGGGGGCAGATACGCAGTATTTT.

The V gene is TRBV6-1, the J gene TRBJ1-3; no reliable D call. Germline lookup yields CDR1 MNHNS and CDR2 SASEGT. There are 13 residues in the CDR3. V gave up 1 base and J gave up 9 bases, with 10 bases separating them. The CDR3 sequence: CASSEVEGVTIYF. Written as DNA, the CDR3 is TGTGCCAGCAGTGAAGTGGAGGGTGTCACCATATATTTT.

V usage is TRBV4-2 and J usage is TRBJ1-5; tentatively, D is TRBD1 (5 bases). Deletions cut 1 base from V and 9 bases from J, with 13 bases between. The CDR3 sequence is 14 residues long. Per the germline V gene, CDR1 is LGHNA and CDR2 is YNFKEQ. This CDR3 reads CASSQAGLGGPQHF. CDR3 in DNA: TGTGCCAGCAGCCAAGCGGGGCTCGGGGGGCCCCAGCATTTT.

V and J are TRBV14 and TRBJ2-3; 7 bases agree with TRBD2. Trimming cost V 2 bases and J 9 bases; bases outside gene matches: 14. This CDR3 is built from 16 residues. Per germline, CDR1 SGHDN and CDR2 FVKESK. DNA for the CDR3: TGTGCCAGCAGCCAAACTGGGAGCGGGGTTCAAGGCACGCAGTATTTT. It is translated as CASSQTGSGVQGTQYF.

The chain links TRBV5-5 to TRBJ1-5; D gene unclear. Germline-derived CDR1 and CDR2 are SGHKS and YYEKEE (reference sequence). The germline V and J ends were trimmed by 4 bases and 11 bases, with 22 bases remaining between them. The CDR3 spans 15 residues. The CDR3 spells CASSERPGSGEAQHF. For the CDR3, the DNA is TGTGCCAGCAGCGAGAGGCCGGGATCTGGGGAGGCCCAGCATTTT.

This chain joins TRBV3-1 (or the pseudogene TRBV3-2) and TRBJ2-7, with TRBD2 matching over 11 bases. Looked up from germline, CDR1 is LGHDT and CDR2 is YNNKEL (reference sequence). J was trimmed by 2 bases and V by 1 base; bases with no gene match: 4. This CDR3 contains 16 residues. DNA for the CDR3: TGTGCCAGCAGCCAAGCGCAACTAGCGGGGGCCTACGAGCAGTACTTC. This gives the protein CASSQAQLAGAYEQYF.

The chain links TRBV4-1 to TRBJ2-5; a possible D gene is TRBD1 (6 bases). With 0 bases removed from V and 0 bases from J, the gap between germline ends came to 8 bases. Per germline, CDR1 MGHRA and CDR2 YSYEKL. This CDR3 spans 15 amino acids. The CDR3: CASSQETGYQETQYF. In DNA, the CDR3 is TGCGCCAGCAGCCAAGAAACAGGGTACCAAGAGACCCAGTACTTC.

This clone showed up just a few times. V is TRBV28 and J is TRBJ1-1; D unclear. There are 15 residues in the CDR3. The V end was cut by 3 bases, the J end by 6 bases, with 17 bases between. The germline V gene has CDR1 MDHEN and CDR2 SYDVKM. The CDR3 bases are TGTGCCAGCAGTTTGGTCAGGATCGCCCCCGCTGAAGCTTTCTTT. This encodes CASSLVRIAPAEAFF.

The J gene is TRBJ1-1, the V gene TRBV27, with D possibly matching TRBD1 (5 bases). Germline values: CDR1 MNHEY, CDR2 SMNVEV (reference sequence). The CDR3 runs 13 residues. The V end was cut by 8 bases, the J end by 7 bases, with 17 bases between. The CDR3 spells CASLRLGGGEAFF. The CDR3 nucleotides are TGTGCCAGCCTCCGGTTGGGGGGAGGTGAAGCTTTCTTT.

This clone has a handful of counts. V usage is TRBV28 and J usage is TRBJ1-1, with D perhaps TRBD1 (5 bases). Trimming removed 7 bases at V and 5 bases at J, with 11 bases between. There are 12 residues in the CDR3. Germline V lookup: CDR1 MDHEN, CDR2 SYDVKM. The CDR3 DNA follows: TGTGCCAGCACCGCGGGGGGTACTGAAGCTTTCTTT. It is translated as CASTAGGTEAFF.